The 30 T cell receptor beta chains below all came from one sample that was sequenced in a study of cytomegalovirus exposure and HLA in healthy donors. The PCR was carried out with 60 Vbeta primers and 13 Jbeta primers. TCRdb's table, derived via immunoSEQ multiplex PCR, lists solely in-frame clones and lacks some. This table has around 100,000 clones, about 77% appearing once. Sequenced: PBMCs. The receptors derive from a woman in her late teens or twenties in good health and CMV-seropositive.

This sequence joins TRBV10-3 and TRBJ2-7, with 13 nucleotides matching TRBD2. CDR3 length: 14 residues. The J segment lost 3 bases and the V segment lost 6 bases, leaving 2 bases of the junction unmatched. Germline V gene lookup returns CDR1 ENHRY and CDR2 SYGVKD. CDR3 in DNA: TGTGCCATCAGCGGACTAGCGGGAGACTACGAGCAGTACTTC. This codes for CAISGLAGDYEQYF.

V usage is TRBV9 and J usage is TRBJ2-7; 8 bases are a match to TRBD2. This CDR3 spans 14 amino acids. V was clipped by 2 bases and J by 0 bases; unmatched bases: 1. CDR1 SGDLS and CDR2 YYNGEE come from the germline V gene. CDR3 sequence reads: CASSVSGTSYEQYF. The CDR3 DNA follows: TGTGCCAGCAGCGTTAGCGGGACCTCCTACGAGCAGTACTTC.

This chain joins TRBV11-2 and TRBJ1-3; D call uncertain. Trimming pared 2 bases from V and 7 bases from J, leaving 9 bases between. Germline V lookup: CDR1 SGHAT, CDR2 FQNNGV. This CDR3 is built from 13 residues. CDR3 loop: CASSLMRKNTIYF. The DNA for the CDR3 is TGTGCCAGCAGCTTAATGCGTAAGAACACCATATATTTT.

The V call is TRBV27, the J call TRBJ2-2; a possible D gene is TRBD2 (6 bases). The CDR3 is 13 amino acids. Germline loops: CDR1 MNHEY, CDR2 SMNVEV (reference sequence). Trimming left V 7 bases short and J 7 bases short, with 13 bases between. CDR3 protein: CASTPRRGGELFF. In nucleotides, the CDR3 is TGTGCCAGCACTCCCCGGCGGGGCGGGGAGCTGTTTTTT.

The chain is built from TRBV6-5 and TRBJ2-1, with TRBD2 matching over 10 bases. This CDR3 spans 16 amino acids. Germline CDR1 is MNHEY and CDR2 is SVGAGI. V lost 0 bases and J lost 7; bases outside the gene matches: 6. DNA of the CDR3: TGTGCCAGCAGTTACTCAGGACTAGCGGTGTCGAATGAGCAGTTCTTC. Protein product: CASSYSGLAVSNEQFF.

J is TRBJ1-1 and V is TRBV5-1; a weak D match, TRBD1 (5 bases). This CDR3 is built from 16 residues. Germline V gene data show CDR1 as SGHRS and CDR2 as YFSETQ. With 1 base removed from V and 6 bases from J, the gap between germline ends came to 19 bases. CDR3 DNA sequence: TGCGCCAGCAGCTTGTGGGGGGACTCCGGGGGGTCTGAAGCTTTCTTT. Protein product: CASSLWGDSGGSEAFF.

As DNA, the CDR3 is TGTGCCAGCAGTTTAGGGCAATCTTTCATGAACACTGAAGCTTTCTTT. This gives the protein CASSLGQSFMNTEAFF. The gene calls are TRBV28 and TRBJ1-1; D remains ambiguous. Germline-derived CDR1 and CDR2 are MDHEN and SYDVKM. The V gene lost 2 bases and the J gene lost 0 bases, with 13 bases spanning the gap. The CDR3 has 16 amino acids.

J is TRBJ2-7 and V is TRBV18, with 9 bases lining up with TRBD1. There are 16 residues in the CDR3. The J segment lost 3 bases and the V segment lost 2 bases, leaving 8 bases of the junction unmatched. Germline V lookup: CDR1 KGHSH, CDR2 LQKENI. The CDR3 region is CASSPSGTGWIYEQYF. As DNA, the CDR3 is TGTGCCAGCTCACCATCCGGGACAGGGTGGATCTACGAGCAGTACTTC.

V and J are TRBV2 and TRBJ2-7; TRBD2 is a possible D gene (6 bases). The CDR3 runs to 10 residues. CDR1 and CDR2 (germline): SNHLY, FYNNEI. With 8 bases removed from V and 7 bases from J, the gap between germline ends came to 9 bases. The CDR3 sequence is CASASGEQYF. CDR3 nucleotides: TGTGCCAGCGCGAGCGGGGAGCAGTACTTC.

The chain combines TRBV7-3 with TRBJ1-3, with TRBD1 as a possible D gene (5 bases). The CDR3 is made up of 14 amino acids. Between the trimmed V and J ends, which lost 1 base and 4 bases, there was a span of 8 bases. Germline V gene data show CDR1 as SGHTA and CDR2 as FQGTGA. The CDR3 here is CASSLSGAGNTIYF. CDR3 DNA sequence: TGTGCCAGCAGCTTAAGCGGGGCAGGAAACACCATATATTTT.

V gene TRBV6-4 combines with J gene TRBJ2-2; 9 nucleotides match TRBD1. V trimming: 8 bases; J trimming: 6 bases; junction bases outside the gene matches: 4. This CDR3 spans 13 amino acids. The germline gives CDR1 MRHNA, CDR2 SNTAGT. The chain's CDR3 is CASGDRVAGELFF. The CDR3, as DNA: TGTGCCAGCGGGGACAGGGTTGCCGGGGAGCTGTTTTTT.

The rearrangement links TRBV27 to TRBJ2-3; no firm D call. Germline CDR1 and CDR2: MNHEY and SMNVEV (reference sequence). V lost 5 bases and J 3 bases, leaving 12 bases between the germline ends. The CDR3 contains 14 residues. The CDR3 nucleotides are TGTGCCAGCAGTAACCGCCCGGAGACAGATACGCAGTATTTT. This encodes CASSNRPETDTQYF.

The chain recombines TRBV28 with TRBJ2-2; 14 bases map to TRBD2. Per the germline V gene, CDR1 is MDHEN and CDR2 is SYDVKM. After removal of 5 bases from V and 5 bases from J, the junction contained 4 bases not matched to a gene. This CDR3 comprises 16 residues. In DNA, the CDR3 is TGTGCCAGCAGTCTAGGACTAGCGGGAGGAACCGGGGAGCTGTTTTTT. Protein sequence: CASSLGLAGGTGELFF. Together with reference TRBV28 and TRBJ2-2, the CDR3 gives the full variable domain: DVKVTQSSRYLVKRTGEKVFLECVQDMDHENMFWYRQDPGLGLRLIYFSYDVKMKEKGDIPEGYSVSREKKERFSLILESASTNQTSMYLCASSLGLAGGTGELFFGEGSRLTVL.

The genes are TRBV5-1 and TRBJ2-1; 13 bases are a match to TRBD2. Germline V CDR1 and CDR2: SGHRS, YFSETQ. J gave up 0 bases and V 4 bases, and 13 bases lay outside the gene matches. The CDR3 consists of 20 residues. CDR3 DNA: TGCGCCAGCAGCCGCACTCCCCCGACTAGCGGGGGGAGCTCCTACAATGAGCAGTTCTTC. This sequence encodes CASSRTPPTSGGSSYNEQFF.

This clone is a singleton in its sample. This chain connects TRBV27 to TRBJ2-3; D might be TRBD1 (7 bases). V was clipped by 4 bases and J by 0 bases, with 20 bases between them. Germline V gene sequence: CDR1 MNHEY, CDR2 SMNVEV (reference sequence). This CDR3 spans 18 amino acids. The CDR3 loop reads CASSSRRDSLHSTDTQYF. The CDR3 DNA is TGTGCCAGCAGTTCCCGGAGGGACAGCCTCCATAGCACAGATACGCAGTATTTT.

This clone showed up just a few times. The rearrangement joins TRBV27 to TRBJ2-3, with 7 bases fitting TRBD2. This CDR3 contains 18 residues. The germline CDR1 and CDR2 sequences are MNHEY and SMNVEV (reference sequence). The trim removed 1 base at V and 7 bases at J, leaving 17 bases unmatched. This CDR3 is CASSLYPGTAGRGHTQYF. CDR3 DNA: TGTGCCAGCAGTTTATACCCTGGGACTGCAGGGAGGGGACATACGCAGTATTTT.

A word on this clone: The junction differs from germline at one of its ends, possibly a read error. The rearrangement uses TRBV4-2 and TRBJ2-7; 10 nucleotides agree with TRBD2. The CDR3 length is 14 residues. CDR1 is LGHNA, CDR2 YNFKEQ, per germline. As DNA, the CDR3 is TGTGCCAGCAGCCAAGATCTAGCGGGAGTAATCGGCGACTTC. Protein product: CASSQDLAGVIGDF.

This chain uses TRBV6-6 with TRBJ2-7; TRBD1 agrees at 7 bases. The V segment lost 6 bases and the J segment 3 bases; nucleotides outside the gene matches: 11. In germline, CDR1 is MNHNY, CDR2 SVGAGI (reference sequence). The CDR3 extends over 15 amino acids. CDR3 sequence: CASSHPGQPIYEQYF. CDR3 coding DNA: TGTGCCAGCAGCCATCCGGGACAGCCGATCTACGAGCAGTACTTC.

The chain links TRBV7-8 to TRBJ2-5, with D tentatively TRBD1 (5 bases). Per germline, CDR1 SGHVS and CDR2 FQNEAQ. The CDR3 totals 13 residues. V lost 4 bases, J lost 2 bases, and 8 bases lay in between. The CDR3 DNA is TGTGCCAGCAGCTGGCAGGGTCAAGAGACCCAGTACTTC. It yields the protein CASSWQGQETQYF.

V and J are TRBV4-3 and TRBJ2-3; D gene unclear. V was cut by 2 bases and J by 6 bases, with 15 bases left in between. CDR1 and CDR2 (germline): LGHNA, YSLEER. The CDR3 is 15 residues long. The CDR3 sequence is CASSQFSLEEDTQYF. CDR3 DNA sequence: TGCGCCAGCAGCCAATTTTCCCTAGAGGAGGATACGCAGTATTTT.

In this sample, this clone turned up once. The chain carries TRBV7-9 and TRBJ1-4; TRBD1 aligns across 8 bases. The CDR3 is made up of 14 amino acids. Germline V gene sequence: CDR1 SEHNR, CDR2 FQNEAQ (reference sequence). Germline trimming cut 5 bases from V and 8 bases from J; bases unmatched to any gene: 7. The CDR3 nucleotides read TGTGCCAGCAGCATGGCGACAGGGGTGGAAAAACTGTTTTTT. It codes for CASSMATGVEKLFF.

This sequence joins TRBV5-1 and TRBJ2-7, with 7 bases aligning to TRBD1. The ends lost 0 bases at V and 6 bases at J; junction bases unmatched: 9. CDR1 SGHRS and CDR2 YFSETQ come from the germline V gene. The CDR3 covers 15 residues. CDR3 in DNA: TGCGCCAGCAGCTTGGCCCAGACAGGGCGGTTCGAGCAGTACTTC. It specifies CASSLAQTGRFEQYF.

This chain joins TRBV19 and TRBJ1-3; D unclear. CDR3 size: 14 residues. Germline loops: CDR1 LNHDA, CDR2 SQIVND (reference sequence). With 3 bases removed from V and 7 bases from J, the gap between germline ends came to 13 bases. CDR3 in amino acids: CASSIGGNVNTIYF. CDR3 bases: TGTGCCAGTAGTATTGGAGGGAATGTGAACACCATATATTTT.

The chain's CDR3 is CASSQGGRGGSYNEQFF. The DNA of the CDR3 is TGCGCCAGCAGCCAGGGTGGGAGGGGAGGTTCCTACAATGAGCAGTTCTTC. The rearrangement joins TRBV4-1 to TRBJ2-1, with 7 bases lining up with TRBD2. CDR1 MGHRA and CDR2 YSYEKL come from the germline V gene. The CDR3 is made up of 17 amino acids. The V gene end was trimmed by 3 bases and the J gene end by 1 base; junction bases not matched to a gene: 9.

This clone has more than one count but fewer than ten. V and J are TRBV5-6 and TRBJ2-5, with 8 bases lining up with TRBD1. The CDR3 extends over 15 amino acids. Germline V gene sequence: CDR1 SGHDT, CDR2 YYEEEE. Trimming cost V 0 bases and J 7 bases; bases outside gene matches: 8. The CDR3 reads CASSLANGGTGTQYF. The DNA of the CDR3 is TGTGCCAGCAGCTTGGCCAATGGTGGGACAGGGACCCAGTACTTC.

The V and J genes are TRBV28 and TRBJ2-7; 8 bases line up with TRBD1. This CDR3 comprises 14 residues. Germline CDR1 and CDR2: MDHEN and SYDVKM. With 2 bases clipped from V and 6 bases from J, the junction kept 6 bases outside the gene matches. The CDR3 coding sequence is TGTGCCAGCAGTTTAGGACAGGGAGGCTCCGAGCAGTACTTC. Translation: CASSLGQGGSEQYF.

This clone was seen only a few times. The CDR3: CSVPGGPAEQYF. Written as DNA, the CDR3 is TGCAGCGTTCCAGGGGGCCCTGCCGAGCAGTACTTC. The V and J genes are TRBV29-1 and TRBJ2-7; 8 bases are shared with TRBD1. V was pared by 5 bases and J by 6 bases, with 6 bases of the junction left unmatched. This CDR3 comprises 12 residues. The germline V gene has CDR1 SQVTM and CDR2 ANQGSEA.

The chain uses TRBV5-4 and TRBJ1-2; D gene ambiguous. V was cut by 0 bases and J by 4 bases, with 16 bases left in between. CDR1 and CDR2 from the germline V gene are SGHNT and YYREEE (reference sequence). The CDR3 loop spans 16 amino acids. The CDR3 bases are TGTGCCAGCAGCTTGGGCTTGGGAGCCAGGATCTATGGCTACACCTTC. Translation gives CASSLGLGARIYGYTF. Variable domain in full (rest from reference TRBV5-4 and TRBJ1-2): ETGVTQSPTHLIKTRGQQVTLRCSSQSGHNTVSWYQQALGQGPQFIFQYYREEENGRGNFPPRFSGLQFPNYSSELNVNALELDDSALYLCASSLGLGARIYGYTFGSGTRLTVV.

The chain couples TRBV4-1 to TRBJ2-4; D is uncertain. Germline V gives CDR1 MGHRA, CDR2 YSYEKL. The CDR3 runs 14 residues. V shed 4 bases and J shed 0 bases, with 7 bases lying between them. The CDR3 DNA reads as TGCGCCAGCAGCCCACCACTAGCCAAAAACATTCAGTACTTC. Protein product: CASSPPLAKNIQYF.

The J gene is TRBJ2-6, the V gene TRBV5-1; D is unresolved. The V end lost 5 bases, the J end lost 0 bases, and 9 bases lay between the germline ends. Germline values: CDR1 SGHRS, CDR2 YFSETQ. This CDR3 spans 15 amino acids. This CDR3 is CASSFESSGANVLTF. CDR3 DNA: TGCGCCAGCAGTTTTGAGAGCTCTGGGGCCAACGTCCTGACTTTC. Supplemented by reference TRBV5-1 and TRBJ2-6, the full variable domain reads KAGVTQTPRYLIKTRGQQVTLSCSPISGHRSVSWYQQTPGQGLQFLFEYFSETQRNKGNFPGRFSGRQFSNSRSEMNVSTLELGDSALYLCASSFESSGANVLTFGAGSRLTVL.